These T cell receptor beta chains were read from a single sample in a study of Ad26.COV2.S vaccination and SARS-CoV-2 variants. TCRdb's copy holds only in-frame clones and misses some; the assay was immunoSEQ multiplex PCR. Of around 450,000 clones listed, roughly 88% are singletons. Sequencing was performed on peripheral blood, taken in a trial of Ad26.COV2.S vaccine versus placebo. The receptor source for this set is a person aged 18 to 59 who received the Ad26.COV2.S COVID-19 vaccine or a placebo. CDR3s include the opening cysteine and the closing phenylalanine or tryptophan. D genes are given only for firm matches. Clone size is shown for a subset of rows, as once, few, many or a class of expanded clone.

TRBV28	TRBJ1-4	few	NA	CASSPWTARNEKLFF	TGTGCCAGCAGCCCGTGGACAGCCCGTAATGAAAAACTGTTTTTT
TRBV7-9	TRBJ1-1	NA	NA	CASSLDSKTEAFF	TGTGCCAGCAGCCTCGATTCCAAGACTGAAGCTTTCTTT
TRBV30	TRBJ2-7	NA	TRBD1	CAWSPPRDRGYEQYF	TGTGCCTGGAGTCCACCCCGGGACAGGGGATACGAGCAGTACTTC
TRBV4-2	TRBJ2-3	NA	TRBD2	CASSFAGGPTDTQYF	TGTGCCAGCAGCTTCGCGGGGGGCCCCACAGATACGCAGTATTTT
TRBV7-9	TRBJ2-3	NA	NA	CASSLSNTQYF	TGTGCCAGCAGCTTATCCAATACGCAGTATTTT
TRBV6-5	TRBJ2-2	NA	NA	CASSYRGPTGELFF	TGTGCCAGCAGTTACCGGGGGCCTACCGGGGAGCTGTTTTTT
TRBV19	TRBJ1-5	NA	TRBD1	CASRQGLYSNQPQHF	TGTGCCAGTAGACAGGGGCTATATAGCAATCAGCCCCAGCATTTT
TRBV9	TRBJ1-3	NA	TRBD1	CASSGQGSSGNTIYF	TGTGCCAGCAGCGGACAGGGAAGCTCTGGAAACACCATATATTTT
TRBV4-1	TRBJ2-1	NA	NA	CASSHQGYEQFF	TGCGCCAGCAGCCACCAGGGCTATGAGCAGTTCTTC
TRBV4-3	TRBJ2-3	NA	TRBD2	CASSQGNVGGGQRGTDTQYF	TGCGCCAGCAGCCAAGGGAACGTGGGCGGGGGGCAGAGGGGCACAGATACGCAGTATTTT
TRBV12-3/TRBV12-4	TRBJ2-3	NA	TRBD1	CASKGAHTDTQYF	TGTGCCAGCAAGGGGGCCCACACAGATACGCAGTATTTT
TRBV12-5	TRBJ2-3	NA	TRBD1	CASGPPGQEPSTDTQYF	TGTGCTAGTGGCCCGCCTGGACAGGAACCCTCCACAGATACGCAGTATTTT
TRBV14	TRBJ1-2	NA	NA	CASSPNTRSGYTF	TGTGCCAGCAGCCCTAACACCCGATCAGGCTACACCTTC
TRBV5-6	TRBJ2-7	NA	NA	CASSSSRGSYEQYF	TGTGCCAGCAGTTCTTCTCGGGGCTCCTACGAGCAGTACTTC
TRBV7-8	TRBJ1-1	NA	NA	CASSLSPVANTEAFF	TGTGCCAGCAGCTTATCCCCCGTAGCGAACACTGAAGCTTTCTTT
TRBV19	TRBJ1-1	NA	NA	CASSVTVNTEAFF	TGTGCCAGTAGCGTTACAGTGAACACTGAAGCTTTCTTT
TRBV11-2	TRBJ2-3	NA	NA	CASSLGGVDTQYF	TGTGCCAGCAGCCTTGGAGGGGTAGATACGCAGTATTTT
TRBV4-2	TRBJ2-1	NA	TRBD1	CASSYRDRGNNEQFF	TGTGCCAGCAGCTACCGGGACAGGGGGAACAATGAGCAGTTCTTC
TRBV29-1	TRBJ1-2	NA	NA	CSVVDGYTF	TGCAGCGTTGTTGATGGCTACACCTTC
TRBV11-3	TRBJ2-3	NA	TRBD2	CASSQLAGVTDTQYF	TGTGCCAGCAGCCAACTAGCGGGGGTGACAGATACGCAGTATTTT
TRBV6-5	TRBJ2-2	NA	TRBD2	CATDRLAPDTGELFF	TGTGCCACCGACAGACTAGCTCCCGACACCGGGGAGCTGTTTTTT
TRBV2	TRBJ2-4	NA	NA	CASSEFRGLAKNIQYF	TGTGCCAGCAGTGAGTTCCGGGGGTTGGCCAAAAACATTCAGTACTTC
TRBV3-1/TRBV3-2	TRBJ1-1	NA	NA	CASSQPPETEAFF	TGTGCCAGCAGTCAACCCCCGGAAACTGAAGCTTTCTTT
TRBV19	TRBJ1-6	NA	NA	CASSTRQNNSPLHF	TGTGCCAGTAGTACAAGGCAGAATAATTCACCCCTCCACTTT
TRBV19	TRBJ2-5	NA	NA	CASSIMGYQETQYF	TGTGCCAGTAGTATAATGGGGTACCAAGAGACCCAGTACTTC
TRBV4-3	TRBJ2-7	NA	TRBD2	CASSQDGAGGYASLYF	TGCGCCAGCAGCCAAGATGGAGCGGGGGGCTACGCGAGCCTGTACTTC
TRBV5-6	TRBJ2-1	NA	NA	CASSLGLVGLHEQFF	TGTGCCAGCAGCTTGGGCCTAGTTGGTCTCCATGAGCAGTTCTTC
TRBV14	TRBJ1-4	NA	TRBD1	CASSQTGTGGREKLFF	TGTGCCAGCAGCCAAACCGGGACAGGGGGACGTGAAAAACTGTTTTTT
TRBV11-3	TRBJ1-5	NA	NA	CASSLEGDGGIWLGNQPQHF	TGTGCCAGCAGCTTAGAAGGTGACGGAGGGATTTGGTTGGGCAATCAGCCCCAGCATTTT
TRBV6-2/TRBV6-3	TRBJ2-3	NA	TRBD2	CASSGLAGGDTQYF	TGTGCCAGCAGTGGACTAGCGGGGGGCGATACGCAGTATTTT
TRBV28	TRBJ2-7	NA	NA	CASTLIGAGEQYF	TGTGCCAGCACACTAATCGGGGCCGGGGAGCAGTACTTC
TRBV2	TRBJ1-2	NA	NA	CASSEPNYGYTF	TGTGCCAGCAGTGAACCTAACTATGGCTACACCTTC
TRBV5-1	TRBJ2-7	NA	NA	CASSPRAGQSYEQYF	TGCGCCAGCAGCCCCCGCGCGGGCCAGTCCTACGAGCAGTACTTC
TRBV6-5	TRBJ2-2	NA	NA	CASSYVGELFF	TGTGCCAGCAGTTACGTCGGGGAGCTGTTTTTT
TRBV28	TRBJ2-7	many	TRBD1	CASTAGTGLYEQYF	TGTGCCAGCACCGCCGGGACAGGGTTATACGAGCAGTACTTC
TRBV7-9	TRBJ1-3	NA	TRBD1	CASSLGDSDSGNTIYF	TGTGCCAGCAGCTTGGGGGACAGCGACTCTGGAAACACCATATATTTT
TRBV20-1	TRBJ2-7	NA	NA	CSASHPFRYEQYF	TGCAGTGCGAGTCATCCCTTTCGCTACGAGCAGTACTTC
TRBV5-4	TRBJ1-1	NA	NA	CASSRGKNTEAFF	TGTGCCAGCAGCAGGGGAAAGAACACTGAAGCTTTCTTT
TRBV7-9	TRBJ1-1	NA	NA	CASSFGRLGNTEAFF	TGTGCCAGCAGCTTTGGGCGGCTGGGGAACACTGAAGCTTTCTTT
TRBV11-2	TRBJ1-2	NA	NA	CASSETNYGYTF	TGTGCCAGCAGTGAGACTAACTATGGCTACACCTTC
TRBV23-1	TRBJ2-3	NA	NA	CASSQSGRLLPALRPDTQYF	TGCGCCAGCAGTCAATCGGGCCGCCTCCTACCAGCCTTAAGACCAGATACGCAGTATTTT